This T cell receptor (beta chain) was identified in a study of beta chain features in type 1 diabetes. Notes on the study in general: TCRB CDR3s from Type 1 diabetes patients were moderately but significantly shorter in all four CD4+ subsets.

This clone was found a few times. As yet, its antigen is unknown. V was cut by 0 bases and J by 6 bases, with 9 bases left in between. CDR3 length: 14 amino acids. Germline loops: CDR1 MGHRA, CDR2 YSYEKL. cDNA synthesis used the whole RNA isolate, giving expressed TCRB sequences. TCRdb's table, derived via immunoSEQ multiplex PCR, lists solely in-frame clones and lacks some. The sample has hundreds of thousands of clones, around 15% seen once. The clonotype comes from a man aged 18-30 years with type 1 diabetes. The chain links TRBV4-1 to TRBJ2-1; D not resolved. The sequenced sample was naive CD4+ T cells from blood. The CDR3 nucleotides are TGCGCCAGCAGCCAAGATAATGGCTCCAATGAGCAGTTCTTC. Translation: CASSQDNGSNEQFF.